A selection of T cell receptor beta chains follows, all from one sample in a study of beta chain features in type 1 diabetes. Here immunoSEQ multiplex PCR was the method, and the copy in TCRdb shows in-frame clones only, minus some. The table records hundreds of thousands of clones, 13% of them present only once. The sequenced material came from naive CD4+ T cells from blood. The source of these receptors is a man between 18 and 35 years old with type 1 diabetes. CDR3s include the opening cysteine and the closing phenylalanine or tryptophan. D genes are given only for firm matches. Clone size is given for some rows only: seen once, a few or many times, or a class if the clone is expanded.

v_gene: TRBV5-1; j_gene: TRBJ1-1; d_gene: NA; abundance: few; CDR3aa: CASTLRTENTEAFF; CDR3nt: TGCGCCAGCACCCTCAGGACAGAGAACACTGAAGCTTTCTTT
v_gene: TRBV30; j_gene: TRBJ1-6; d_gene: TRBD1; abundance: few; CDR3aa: CAWSRGYNSPLHF; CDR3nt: TGTGCCTGGAGCAGGGGGTATAATTCACCCCTCCACTTT
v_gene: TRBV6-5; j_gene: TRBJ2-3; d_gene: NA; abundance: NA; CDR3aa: CASYRARTDTQYF; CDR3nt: TGTGCCAGCTACAGGGCGCGAACAGATACGCAGTATTTT
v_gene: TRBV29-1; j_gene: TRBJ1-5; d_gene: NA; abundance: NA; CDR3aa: CSVGKGVNQPQHF; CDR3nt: TGCAGCGTTGGAAAGGGGGTCAATCAGCCCCAGCATTTT
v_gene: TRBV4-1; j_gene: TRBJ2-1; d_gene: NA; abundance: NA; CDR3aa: CASSQAPRGGPASSYNEQFF; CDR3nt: TGCGCCAGCAGCCAAGCACCTAGAGGAGGCCCCGCCAGCTCCTACAATGAGCAGTTCTTC
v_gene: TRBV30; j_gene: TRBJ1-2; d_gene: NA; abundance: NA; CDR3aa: CAWSGYRLGSGYTF; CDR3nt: TGTGCCTGGAGTGGGTACAGGCTGGGCTCTGGCTACACCTTC
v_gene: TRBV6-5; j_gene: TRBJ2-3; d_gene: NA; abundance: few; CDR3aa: CASSYYGRVADTQYF; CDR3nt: TGTGCCAGCAGTTACTACGGGAGAGTGGCAGATACGCAGTATTTT
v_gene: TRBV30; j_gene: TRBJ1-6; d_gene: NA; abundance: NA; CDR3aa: CAWSVRQLGNSPLHF; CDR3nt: TGTGCCTGGAGTGTAAGACAATTGGGAAATTCACCCCTCCACTTT
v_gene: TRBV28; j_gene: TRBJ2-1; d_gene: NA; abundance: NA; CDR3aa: CASARSSYNEQFF; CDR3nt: TGTGCCAGCGCTAGAAGCTCCTACAATGAGCAGTTCTTC
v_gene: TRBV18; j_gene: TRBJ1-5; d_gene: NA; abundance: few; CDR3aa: CASSQQGHDQPQHF; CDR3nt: TGTGCCAGCTCACAACAGGGTCACGATCAGCCCCAGCATTTT
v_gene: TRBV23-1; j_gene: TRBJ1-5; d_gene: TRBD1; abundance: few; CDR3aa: CASSHPSATGGDNVSNQPQHF; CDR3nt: TGCGCCAGCAGTCACCCATCTGCGACAGGGGGCGATAACGTAAGCAATCAGCCCCAGCATTTT
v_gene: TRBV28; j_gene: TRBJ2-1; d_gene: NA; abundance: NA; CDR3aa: CASSFHGQNNEQFF; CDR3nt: TGTGCCAGCAGTTTTCACGGACAAAACAATGAGCAGTTCTTC
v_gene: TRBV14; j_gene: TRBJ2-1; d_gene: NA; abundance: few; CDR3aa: CASSQHGGAYNEQFF; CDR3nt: TGTGCCAGCAGCCAACACGGGGGAGCTTACAATGAGCAGTTCTTC
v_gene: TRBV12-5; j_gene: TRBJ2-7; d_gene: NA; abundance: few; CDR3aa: CASGFATIGFSYEQYF; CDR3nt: TGTGCTAGTGGTTTCGCAACCATCGGGTTTTCCTACGAGCAGTACTTC
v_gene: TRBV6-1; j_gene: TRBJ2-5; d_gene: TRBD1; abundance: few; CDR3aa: CAFKPGQGGETQYF; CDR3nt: TGTGCCTTCAAACCGGGACAGGGGGGAGAGACCCAGTACTTC
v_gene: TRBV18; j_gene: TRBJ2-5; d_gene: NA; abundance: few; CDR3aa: CASSPDKIQETQYF; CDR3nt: TGTGCCAGCTCACCCGATAAGATCCAAGAGACCCAGTACTTC
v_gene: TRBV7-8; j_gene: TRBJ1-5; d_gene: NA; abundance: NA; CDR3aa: CASSRRPWAGDLQPQHF; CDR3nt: TGTGCCAGCAGCCGACGCCCTTGGGCAGGGGATTTGCAGCCCCAGCATTTT
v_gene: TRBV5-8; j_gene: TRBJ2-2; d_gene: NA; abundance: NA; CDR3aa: CASSKTPTGELFF; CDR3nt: TGTGCCAGCAGTAAGACTCCCACCGGGGAGCTGTTTTTT
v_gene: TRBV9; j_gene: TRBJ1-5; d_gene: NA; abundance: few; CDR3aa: CASSVGDSNQPQHF; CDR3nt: TGTGCCAGCAGCGTAGGGGATAGCAATCAGCCCCAGCATTTT
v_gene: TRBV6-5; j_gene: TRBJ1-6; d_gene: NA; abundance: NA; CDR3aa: CASSSGHNSPLHF; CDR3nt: TGTGCCAGCAGTTCTGGGCATAATTCACCCCTCCACTTT
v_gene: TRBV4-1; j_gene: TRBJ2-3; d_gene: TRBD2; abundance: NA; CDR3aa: CASSHPSGDRTDTQYF; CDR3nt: TGCGCCAGCAGCCACCCAAGCGGGGACCGCACAGATACGCAGTATTTT
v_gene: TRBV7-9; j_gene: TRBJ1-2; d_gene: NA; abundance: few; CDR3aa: CASSPGTVNYGYTF; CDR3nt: TGTGCCAGCAGCCCCGGGACTGTAAACTATGGCTACACCTTC
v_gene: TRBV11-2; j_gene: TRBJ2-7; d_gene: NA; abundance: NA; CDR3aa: CASSLGQAESYEQYF; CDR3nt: TGTGCCAGCAGCTTAGGGCAGGCGGAATCCTACGAGCAGTACTTC
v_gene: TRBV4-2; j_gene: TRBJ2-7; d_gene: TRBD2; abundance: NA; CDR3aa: CASSQTRLAGVYEQYF; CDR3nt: TGTGCCAGCAGCCAAACCAGACTAGCGGGGGTCTACGAGCAGTACTTC
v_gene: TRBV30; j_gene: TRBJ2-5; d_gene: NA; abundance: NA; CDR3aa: CAWSVLGGGETQYF; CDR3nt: TGTGCCTGGAGTGTACTGGGCGGTGGAGAGACCCAGTACTTC
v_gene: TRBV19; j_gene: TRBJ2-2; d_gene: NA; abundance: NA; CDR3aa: CASSISAHLNTGELFF; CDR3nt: TGTGCCAGTAGTATTTCCGCCCATCTGAACACCGGGGAGCTGTTTTTT
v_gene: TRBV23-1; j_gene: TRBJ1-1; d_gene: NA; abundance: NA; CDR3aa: CASSQSSFERWTEAFF; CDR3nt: TGCGCCAGCAGTCAATCCAGTTTTGAGAGATGGACTGAAGCTTTCTTT
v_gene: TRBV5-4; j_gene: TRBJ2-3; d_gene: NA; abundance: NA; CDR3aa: CASSLGGRASTDTQYF; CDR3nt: TGTGCCAGCAGCTTGGGTGGGCGGGCGAGCACAGATACGCAGTATTTT
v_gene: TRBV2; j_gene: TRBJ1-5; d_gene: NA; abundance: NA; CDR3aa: CASSVAAWDQPQHF; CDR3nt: TGTGCCAGCTCGGTGGCAGCTTGGGATCAGCCCCAGCATTTT
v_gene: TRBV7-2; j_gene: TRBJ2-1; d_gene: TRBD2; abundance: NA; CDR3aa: CASSLESGAYNEQFF; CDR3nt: TGTGCCAGCAGCTTAGAAAGCGGGGCTTACAATGAGCAGTTCTTC
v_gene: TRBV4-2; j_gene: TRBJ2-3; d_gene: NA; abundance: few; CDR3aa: CASSQGERVSGTDTQYF; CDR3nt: TGTGCCAGCAGCCAAGGAGAGCGGGTATCGGGCACAGATACGCAGTATTTT
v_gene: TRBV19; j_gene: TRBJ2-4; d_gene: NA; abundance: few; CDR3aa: CASSMQSGQTLNIQYF; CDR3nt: TGTGCCAGTAGTATGCAGAGCGGACAAACGTTAAACATTCAGTACTTC
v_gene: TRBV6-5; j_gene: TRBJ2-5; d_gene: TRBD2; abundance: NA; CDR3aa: CASSYSGLAGETQYF; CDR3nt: TGTGCCAGCAGTTACTCCGGACTAGCTGGAGAGACCCAGTACTTC
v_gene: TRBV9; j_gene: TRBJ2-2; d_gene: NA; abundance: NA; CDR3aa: CASSVDRNTGELFF; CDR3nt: TGTGCCAGCAGCGTAGACCGGAACACCGGGGAGCTGTTTTTT
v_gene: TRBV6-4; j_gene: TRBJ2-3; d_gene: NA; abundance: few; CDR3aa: CASSDQGADTQYF; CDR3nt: TGTGCCAGCAGTGACCAAGGGGCGGATACGCAGTATTTT
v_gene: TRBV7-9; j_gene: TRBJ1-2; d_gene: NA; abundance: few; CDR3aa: CATSGSLNTNYGYTF; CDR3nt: TGTGCCACCTCCGGCTCACTAAACACTAACTATGGCTACACCTTC
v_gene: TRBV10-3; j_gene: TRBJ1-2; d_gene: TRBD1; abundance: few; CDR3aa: CAIRSSTGANYGYTF; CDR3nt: TGTGCCATCAGGAGCTCGACAGGGGCTAACTATGGCTACACCTTC
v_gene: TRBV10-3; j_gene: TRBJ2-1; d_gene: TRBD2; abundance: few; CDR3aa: CATGASGGYNEQFF; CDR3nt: TGTGCCACGGGGGCTAGCGGGGGTTACAATGAGCAGTTCTTC
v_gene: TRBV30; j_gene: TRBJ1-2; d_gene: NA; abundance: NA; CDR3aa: CAWSPPGGYTF; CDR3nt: TGTGCCTGGAGTCCTCCGGGTGGCTACACCTTC
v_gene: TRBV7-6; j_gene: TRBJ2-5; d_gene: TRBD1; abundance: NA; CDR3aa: CASSPRPGQGARETQYF; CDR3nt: TGTGCCAGCAGCCCCCGTCCGGGACAGGGGGCGAGGGAGACCCAGTACTTC
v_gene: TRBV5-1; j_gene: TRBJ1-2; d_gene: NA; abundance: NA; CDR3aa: CASSPGANYGYTF; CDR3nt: TGCGCCAGCAGCCCGGGGGCCAACTATGGCTACACCTTC
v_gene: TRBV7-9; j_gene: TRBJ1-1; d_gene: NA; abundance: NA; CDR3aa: CASSLPYTEAFF; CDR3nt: TGTGCCAGCAGCTTACCGTACACTGAAGCTTTCTTT
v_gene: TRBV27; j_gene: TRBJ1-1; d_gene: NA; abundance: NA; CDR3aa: CASSLMINTEAFF; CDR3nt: TGTGCCAGCAGTCTCATGATAAACACTGAAGCTTTCTTT
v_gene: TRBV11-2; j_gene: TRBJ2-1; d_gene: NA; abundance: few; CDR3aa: CASSLGEGTVYNEQFF; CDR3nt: TGTGCCAGCAGCTTAGGGGAAGGGACGGTTTACAATGAGCAGTTCTTC
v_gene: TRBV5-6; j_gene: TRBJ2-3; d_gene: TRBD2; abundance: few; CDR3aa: CASRRLAGGVTQYF; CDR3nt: TGTGCCAGCCGGCGACTAGCGGGGGGAGTTACGCAGTATTTT
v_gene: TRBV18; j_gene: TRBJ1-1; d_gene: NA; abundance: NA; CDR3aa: CASSPTVNTEAFF; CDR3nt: TGTGCCAGCTCACCGACCGTGAACACTGAAGCTTTCTTT
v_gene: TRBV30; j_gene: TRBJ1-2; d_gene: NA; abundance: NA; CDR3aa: CAWSARTTYLGIYGYTF; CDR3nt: TGTGCCTGGAGTGCACGGACGACCTATCTGGGGATCTATGGCTACACCTTC
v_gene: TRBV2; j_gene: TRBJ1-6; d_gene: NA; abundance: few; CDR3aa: CASNGVDNSPLHF; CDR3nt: TGTGCCAGCAACGGAGTGGATAATTCACCCCTCCACTTT
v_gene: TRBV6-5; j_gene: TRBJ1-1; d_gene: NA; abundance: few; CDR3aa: CASRYTGRTEAFF; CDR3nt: TGTGCCAGCAGGTATACAGGGAGAACTGAAGCTTTCTTT
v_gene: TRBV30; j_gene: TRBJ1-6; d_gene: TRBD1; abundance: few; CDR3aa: CAWSLTGTGVSPLHF; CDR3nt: TGTGCCTGGAGTCTTACCGGGACAGGGGTTTCACCCCTCCACTTT
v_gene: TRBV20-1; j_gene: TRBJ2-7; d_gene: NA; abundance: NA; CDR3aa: CSASTLYEQYF; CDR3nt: TGCAGTGCTAGTACTCTATACGAGCAGTACTTC
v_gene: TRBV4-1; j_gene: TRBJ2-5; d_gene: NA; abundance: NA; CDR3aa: CASSLGVTETQYF; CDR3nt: TGCGCCAGCAGCCTCGGTGTTACGGAGACCCAGTACTTC